Following are 31 T cell receptor beta chains from one sample sequenced in a study of neurological immune-mediated disorders. Via MiXCR, TCRdb re-called the 5' RACE reads, giving one row per CDR3 protein. Of nearly 60,000 distinct CDR3 sequences listed, 3% to 4.5% are singletons. Material for sequencing was PBMCs. These receptors all come from a woman in her twenties or thirties with multiple sclerosis.

This clonotype occurred many times. This CDR3 reads CSARQETQYF. For the CDR3, the DNA is TGCAGTGCTAGGCAAGAGACCCAGTACTTC. This chain uses TRBV20-1 with TRBJ2-5; no reliable D call. The CDR3 consists of 10 residues. Germline values: CDR1 DFQATT, CDR2 SNEGSKA (reference sequence). The ends were cut back, 3 bases at V and 2 bases at J, with 1 base in the middle.

This clonotype was observed many times. The J gene is TRBJ2-5, the V gene TRBV27, with D maybe TRBD1 (5 bases). Per germline, CDR1 MNHEY and CDR2 SMNVEV (reference sequence). The CDR3 runs to 12 residues. The V end lost 8 bases, the J end lost 4 bases, and 11 bases lay between the germline ends. CDR3 DNA: TGTGCCAGCGGGATCAGGGCAGAGACCCAGTACTTC. Encoded protein: CASGIRAETQYF.

In this sample, this clonotype turned up many times. In DNA form, the CDR3 reads TGCGCCAGCAGTGAGCCAGTACCCCCTAGGACAGATACGCAGTATTTT. Translating gives CASSEPVPPRTDTQYF. This chain uses TRBV10-1 with TRBJ2-3; D remains unclear. Trimming cost V 2 bases and J 3 bases, with 15 bases left between them. Germline lookup yields CDR1 WNHNN and CDR2 SYGVQD (reference sequence). The CDR3 consists of 16 residues.

The table lists this clonotype with many counts. The rearrangement links TRBV4-1 to TRBJ2-7; D unclear. Germline V CDR1 and CDR2: MGHRA, YSYEKL. With 1 base removed from V and 6 bases from J, the gap between germline ends came to 4 bases. This CDR3 spans 11 amino acids. CDR3 nucleotide sequence: TGCGCCAGCAGCCAAGCCACCGAGCAGTACTTC. It encodes CASSQATEQYF.

Regarding this clonotype: A much larger clone sits a single nucleotide away, making a read error possible. The chain uses TRBV6-5 and TRBJ2-4, with 8 bases identical to TRBD1. The germline CDR1 and CDR2 sequences are MNHEY and SVGAGI. The CDR3 has 14 residues. The CDR3 sequence: CASSPRQGKKIQYF. As DNA, the CDR3 is TGTGCCAGCAGCCCTCGACAGGGGAAAAAAATTCAGTACTTC.

The table lists this clonotype with many counts. V and J are TRBV15 and TRBJ2-3; TRBD2 agrees at 7 bases. Germline V gives CDR1 LNHNV, CDR2 YYDKDF (reference sequence). The J segment lost 2 bases and the V segment lost 0 bases, leaving 2 bases of the junction unmatched. This CDR3 comprises 15 residues. The CDR3 loop is CATSRDGTTTDTQYF. The DNA for the CDR3 is TGTGCCACCAGCAGAGACGGGACTACCACAGATACGCAGTATTTT.

On this clonotype: Relative to the germline gene, one junction end is altered; a read error may explain this. The rearrangement uses TRBV12-3 or TRBV12-4 and TRBJ1-5, with 9 positions matching TRBD1. The CDR3 loop spans 17 amino acids. The CDR3 DNA reads TGTGCCAGCAGCCGGGACAGGGCGGGAGGGGACAATCAGCCCCAGAATTTT. Encoded protein: CASSRDRAGGDNQPQNF.

This clonotype has only a few counts. The CDR3 loop is CATSESGTQETQYF. The CDR3 DNA is TGTGCCACCAGTGAATCCGGGACCCAAGAGACCCAGTACTTC. The rearrangement uses TRBV24-1 and TRBJ2-5, with D perhaps matching TRBD1 or TRBD2 (5 bases each). V shed 4 bases and J shed 1 base, with 9 bases lying between them. Per the germline V gene, CDR1 is KGHDR and CDR2 is SFDVKD. This CDR3 has 14 residues.

This clonotype was found a few times. The gene calls are TRBV5-1 and TRBJ2-2, with 7 bases identical to TRBD1. Germline V CDR1 and CDR2: SGHRS, YFSETQ. The CDR3 covers 14 residues. V was clipped by 7 bases and J by 2 bases; unmatched bases: 5. CDR3 sequence (DNA): TGCGCCAGCGGGACAGAAAGAAACACCGGGGAGCTGTTTTTT. It translates to CASGTERNTGELFF.

This clonotype was found many times. J is TRBJ1-2 and V is TRBV7-9, with 8 positions matching TRBD1. Germline V gene data show CDR1 as SEHNR and CDR2 as FQNEAQ (reference sequence). The CDR3 extends over 14 amino acids. The V and J ends lost 3 bases and 6 bases, in that order; junction bases with no gene match: 6. This chain's CDR3 is CASSFGQGSDGYTF. Written as DNA, the CDR3 is TGTGCCAGCAGCTTCGGACAGGGAAGTGATGGCTACACCTTC.

This clonotype was detected ten times or more. The V and J genes are TRBV4-1 and TRBJ2-7; TRBD2 matches at 8 bases. The CDR3 covers 14 residues. The V segment lost 4 bases and the J segment 2 bases; nucleotides outside the gene matches: 4. The germline CDR1 and CDR2 sequences are MGHRA and YSYEKL. CDR3 loop: CASSLGLVTYEQYF. CDR3 coding DNA: TGCGCCAGCAGCCTGGGACTAGTAACCTACGAGCAGTACTTC.

This clonotype occurred many times. The rearrangement links TRBV7-9 to TRBJ2-1, with 11 bases lining up with TRBD2. Unmatched junction bases numbered 19, after V lost 3 bases and J lost 6 bases. Germline CDR1 SEHNR, CDR2 FQNEAQ (reference sequence). The CDR3 has 20 amino acids. Written as DNA, the CDR3 is TGTGCCAGCAGCTTGGGGGTCACTAGCGGGAGTAAAAGAGCTAGCAATGAGCAGTTCTTC. Protein product: CASSLGVTSGSKRASNEQFF.

This clonotype was seen many times. The J gene is TRBJ1-2, the V gene TRBV10-3, with a weak D call TRBD1 (5 bases). From germline, CDR1 is ENHRY and CDR2 SYGVKD. This CDR3 has 13 residues. V lost 6 bases and J 0 bases, leaving 8 bases between the germline ends. The CDR3 is CAIRPGSNYGYTF. In nucleotides, the CDR3 is TGTGCCATCAGACCAGGGTCTAACTATGGCTACACCTTC.

This clonotype was seen repeatedly, ten times or more. In DNA, the CDR3 is TGTGCCACCAGCAGAGATTGGGGTAGCCCGGAGACCCAGTACTTC. This encodes CATSRDWGSPETQYF. The V call is TRBV15, the J call TRBJ2-5; D ambiguous. The CDR3 consists of 15 residues. Trimming left V 0 bases short and J 5 bases short, with 13 bases between. CDR1 LNHNV and CDR2 YYDKDF come from the germline V gene (reference sequence).

This clonotype was found a few times. This could be a read error, since a much larger clone is one nucleotide away. The rearrangement joins TRBV20-1 to TRBJ1-1; D not resolved. In germline, CDR1 is DFQATT, CDR2 SNEGSKA (reference sequence). This CDR3 spans 13 amino acids. Trimming took off 6 bases at V and 2 bases at J, with 13 bases between the two ends. Written as DNA, the CDR3 is TGCAGTGCCCTGGGAAAGGTAAACACTGAAGCTTTCTTT. It encodes CSALGKVNTEAFF.

This clonotype has at least ten counts. V is TRBV5-1 and J is TRBJ1-4; a weak D match, TRBD1 (5 bases). The V and J ends lost 1 base and 6 bases respectively, with 10 bases between them. This CDR3 region has 14 residues. Germline lookup yields CDR1 SGHRS and CDR2 YFSETQ. The CDR3 sequence: CASSLSSGDEKLFF. The CDR3 nucleotides are TGCGCCAGCAGCTTGTCGTCGGGGGATGAAAAACTGTTTTTT.

This clonotype was recorded at least ten times. The V call is TRBV10-3, the J call TRBJ2-2, with 14 bases fitting TRBD2. CDR3 size: 18 residues. V was clipped by 6 bases and J by 4 bases; unmatched bases: 10. CDR1 is ENHRY and CDR2 is SYGVKD in the germline V gene. The CDR3 loop is CAIRGTSGRSPSTGELFF. CDR3 DNA: TGTGCCATCAGAGGGACTAGCGGGAGATCCCCCTCCACCGGGGAGCTGTTTTTT.

This clonotype was seen many times. The V call is TRBV7-8, the J call TRBJ1-1; tentative D call: TRBD1 (5 bases). The germline V and J ends were trimmed by 5 bases and 7 bases, with 17 bases remaining between them. The V gene's germline CDR1 is SGHVS and CDR2 FQNEAQ. The CDR3 runs to 14 residues. The DNA for the CDR3 is TGTGCCAGCAGCCCCTACTGGGGCAGGGATGAAGCTTTCTTT. Translated: CASSPYWGRDEAFF. The full variable domain, rest sourced from reference TRBV7-8 and TRBJ1-1, is GAGVSQSPRYKVAKRGQDVALRCDPISGHVSLFWYQQALGQGPEFLTYFQNEAQLDKSGLPSDRFFAERPEGSVSTLKIQRTQQEDSAVYLCASSPYWGRDEAFFGQGTRLTVV.

This clonotype was seen only a few times. The chain recombines TRBV3-1 with TRBJ1-1; no definite D call. The germline V gene encodes CDR1 LGHDT and CDR2 YNNKEL (reference sequence). The V gene lost 0 bases and the J gene lost 0 bases, with 11 bases spanning the gap. The CDR3 has 16 amino acids. This chain's CDR3 is CASSQDKTTMNTEAFF. DNA for the CDR3: TGTGCCAGCAGCCAAGATAAGACCACTATGAACACTGAAGCTTTCTTT.

This clonotype showed up many times. The gene calls are TRBV10-3 and TRBJ2-1, with 15 bases lining up with TRBD2. This CDR3 is built from 18 residues. The germline V gene has CDR1 ENHRY and CDR2 SYGVKD. V lost 5 bases to trimming and J lost 0 bases; unmatched junction nucleotides: 5. CDR3 in amino acids: CAISPGLAGGSSYNEQFF. DNA for the CDR3: TGTGCCATCAGTCCGGGACTAGCGGGGGGTAGCTCCTACAATGAGCAGTTCTTC.

This clonotype was counted many times. The chain couples TRBV7-2 to TRBJ2-6; TRBD1 might be the D (7 bases). CDR1 is SGHTA, CDR2 FQGNSA, per germline. This CDR3 has 17 residues. Trimming took 6 bases from V and 0 from J, leaving 15 bases between them. This chain's CDR3 is CASREGARTSGANVLTF. CDR3 DNA sequence: TGTGCCAGCAGGGAGGGGGCGCGGACCTCTGGGGCCAACGTCCTGACTTTC.

In its sample, this clonotype was seen many times. This sequence joins TRBV7-8 and TRBJ2-3; 10 bases are shared with TRBD2. There are 15 residues in the CDR3. CDR1 and CDR2 from the germline V gene are SGHVS and FQNEAQ. With V trimmed by 6 bases and J by 4 bases, 7 bases remained unmatched. CDR3 nucleotide sequence: TGTGCCAGCAGTTTTCCCACTAGCGGGGCAGATACGCAGTATTTT. It is translated as CASSFPTSGADTQYF. The complete variable domain, with remaining parts taken from reference TRBV7-8 and TRBJ2-3, reads GAGVSQSPRYKVAKRGQDVALRCDPISGHVSLFWYQQALGQGPEFLTYFQNEAQLDKSGLPSDRFFAERPEGSVSTLKIQRTQQEDSAVYLCASSFPTSGADTQYFGPGTRLTVL.

This clonotype was counted many times. V usage is TRBV27 and J usage is TRBJ1-5; D gene unclear. Deletions cut 10 bases from V and 4 bases from J, with 14 bases between. The CDR3 totals 13 residues. CDR1 is MNHEY, CDR2 SMNVEV, per germline (reference sequence). In DNA form, the CDR3 reads TGTGCCACCTCCCCCTCAGCTAATCAGCCCCAGCATTTT. Its protein is CATSPSANQPQHF.

The table lists this clonotype with many counts. CDR3 sequence reads: CASSLQKNTEAFF. Written as DNA, the CDR3 is TGCGCCAGCAGCCTTCAGAAGAACACTGAAGCTTTCTTT. V gene TRBV4-3 combines with J gene TRBJ1-1; no definite D call. This CDR3 region has 13 residues. CDR1 and CDR2 (germline): LGHNA, YSLEER. V lost 4 bases and J lost 1, with 7 bases in between.

This clonotype has a count of ten or more. The chain employs TRBV11-3 and TRBJ1-5; no firm D call. CDR1 and CDR2 (germline): SGHNT, YENEEA. This CDR3 spans 14 amino acids. Trimming left V 7 bases short and J 2 bases short, with 12 bases between. The CDR3 coding sequence is TGTGCCAGCACCCCCGGTGCTGGCAATCAGCCCCAGCATTTT. Its translation is CASTPGAGNQPQHF. The entire variable domain, with the rest obtained from reference TRBV11-3 and TRBJ1-5, is as follows: EAGVVQSPRYKIIEKKQPVAFWCNPISGHNTLYWYLQNLGQGPELLIRYENEEAVDDSQLPKDRFSAERLKGVDSTLKIQPAELGDSAVYLCASTPGAGNQPQHFGDGTRLSIL.

This clonotype was picked up many times. The V call is TRBV7-2, the J call TRBJ2-7; D ambiguous. V was trimmed by 5 bases and J by 5 bases, leaving 13 bases between them. The CDR3 spans 13 residues. In germline, CDR1 is SGHTA, CDR2 FQGNSA. The CDR3 nucleotides read TGTGCCAGCAGCCCTGGCAGGTTAGACGAGCAGTACTTC. Translation: CASSPGRLDEQYF.

This clonotype was found many times. The J gene is TRBJ2-2, the V gene TRBV4-2; no definite D call. The germline gives CDR1 LGHNA, CDR2 YNFKEQ. V lost 0 bases and J lost 5, with 13 bases in between. This CDR3 region has 16 residues. This CDR3 reads CASSQERISETGELFF. The DNA of the CDR3 is TGTGCCAGCAGCCAAGAAAGGATATCGGAGACCGGGGAGCTGTTTTTT.

This clonotype was found many times. V is TRBV20-1 and J is TRBJ1-6; the match to TRBD1 covers 7 bases. This CDR3 is 16 amino acids long. Trimming removed 5 bases from V and 7 bases from J; junction bases left unmatched: 14. Germline CDR1 and CDR2: DFQATT and SNEGSKA (reference sequence). CDR3 loop: CSAPGRAGGLNSPLHF. CDR3 bases: TGCAGTGCTCCAGGCCGGGCAGGGGGGTTAAATTCACCCCTCCACTTT.

Ten or more counts support this clonotype. This sequence joins TRBV5-1 and TRBJ1-1; D is perhaps TRBD1 (6 bases). V was pared by 2 bases and J by 7 bases, with 15 bases between. The CDR3 loop spans 14 amino acids. Germline V CDR1 and CDR2: SGHRS, YFSETQ. CDR3 protein: CASSLNDRPSEAFF. The CDR3 DNA reads as TGCGCCAGCAGCTTAAACGACAGGCCGAGTGAAGCTTTCTTT. Together with reference TRBV5-1 and TRBJ1-1, the CDR3 gives the full variable domain: KAGVTQTPRYLIKTRGQQVTLSCSPISGHRSVSWYQQTPGQGLQFLFEYFSETQRNKGNFPGRFSGRQFSNSRSEMNVSTLELGDSALYLCASSLNDRPSEAFFGQGTRLTVV.

DNA of the CDR3: TGTGCCAGCAGTACGACGGGACTAGCGGGAGTAATCCCCTACAATGAGCAGTTCTTC. Protein sequence: CASSTTGLAGVIPYNEQFF. The chain links TRBV6-6 to TRBJ2-1; 14 bases are a match to TRBD2. Trimming cost V 5 bases and J 2 bases; bases outside gene matches: 11. This CDR3 contains 19 residues. Per the germline V gene, CDR1 is MNHNY and CDR2 is SVGAGI (reference sequence).

This clonotype appeared many times. V is TRBV7-2 and J is TRBJ2-7, with TRBD1 identical over 7 bases. CDR1 is SGHTA and CDR2 is FQGNSA in the germline V gene. The CDR3 is 17 amino acids. The V and J ends lost 1 base and 3 bases, in that order; junction bases with no gene match: 12. This chain's CDR3 is CASSLVSGDSVGYEQYF. The CDR3 bases are TGTGCCAGCAGCTTAGTCTCAGGGGACAGCGTGGGCTACGAGCAGTACTTC.